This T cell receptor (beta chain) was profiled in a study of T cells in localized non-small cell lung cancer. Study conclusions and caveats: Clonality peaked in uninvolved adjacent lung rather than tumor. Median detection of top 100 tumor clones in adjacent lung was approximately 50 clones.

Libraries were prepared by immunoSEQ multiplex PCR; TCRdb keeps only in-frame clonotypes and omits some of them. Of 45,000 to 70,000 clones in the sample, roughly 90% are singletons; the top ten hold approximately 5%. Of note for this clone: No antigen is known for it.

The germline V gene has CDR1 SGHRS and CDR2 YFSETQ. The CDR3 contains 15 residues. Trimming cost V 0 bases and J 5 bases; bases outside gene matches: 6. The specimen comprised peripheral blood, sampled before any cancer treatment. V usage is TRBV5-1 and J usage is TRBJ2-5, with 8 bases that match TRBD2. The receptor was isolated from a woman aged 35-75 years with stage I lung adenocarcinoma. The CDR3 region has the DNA TGCGCCAGCAGCTTGGGCCCAGCGGGGGTCGAGACCCAGTACTTC. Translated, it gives CASSLGPAGVETQYF. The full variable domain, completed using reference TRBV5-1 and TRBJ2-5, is KAGVTQTPRYLIKTRGQQVTLSCSPISGHRSVSWYQQTPGQGLQFLFEYFSETQRNKGNFPGRFSGRQFSNSRSEMNVSTLELGDSALYLCASSLGPAGVETQYFGPGTRLLVL.